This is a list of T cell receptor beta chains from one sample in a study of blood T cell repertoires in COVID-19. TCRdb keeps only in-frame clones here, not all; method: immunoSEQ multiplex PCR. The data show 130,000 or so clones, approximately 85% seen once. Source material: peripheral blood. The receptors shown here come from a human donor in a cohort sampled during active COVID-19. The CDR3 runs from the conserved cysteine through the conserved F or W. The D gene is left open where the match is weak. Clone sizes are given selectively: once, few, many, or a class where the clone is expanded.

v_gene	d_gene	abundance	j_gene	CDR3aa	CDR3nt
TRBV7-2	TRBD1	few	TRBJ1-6	CASSPGGGHSPLHF	TGTGCCAGCAGCCCAGGGGGAGGCCACTCACCCCTCCACTTT
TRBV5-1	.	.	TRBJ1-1	CASSLVKFNMNTEAFF	TGCGCCAGCAGCTTGGTGAAGTTTAACATGAACACTGAAGCTTTCTTT
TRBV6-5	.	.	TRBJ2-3	CASRSYTDTQYF	TGTGCCAGCAGATCGTACACAGATACGCAGTATTTT
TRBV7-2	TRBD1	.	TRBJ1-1	CASSRATGRSSEAFF	TGTGCCAGCAGCCGTGCGACAGGGAGGTCCTCTGAAGCTTTCTTT
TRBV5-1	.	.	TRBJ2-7	CASSPRGADYEQYF	TGCGCCAGCAGCCCCCGGGGTGCGGACTACGAGCAGTACTTC
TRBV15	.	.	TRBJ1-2	CANLGGANYGYTF	TGTGCCAACCTCGGGGGAGCTAACTATGGCTACACCTTC
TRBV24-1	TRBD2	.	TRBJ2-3	CATSDRGGATDTQYF	TGTGCCACCAGTGATCGGGGGGGCGCCACAGATACGCAGTATTTT
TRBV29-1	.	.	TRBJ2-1	CSVEDRRAIYNEQFF	TGCAGCGTTGAAGATCGCAGGGCAATATACAATGAGCAGTTCTTC
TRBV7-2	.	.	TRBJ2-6	CASSFQRTAGANVLTF	TGTGCCAGCAGCTTCCAACGGACAGCTGGGGCCAACGTCCTGACTTTC
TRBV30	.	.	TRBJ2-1	CAFRDSSYNEQFF	TGTGCCTTCCGGGACTCCTCCTACAATGAGCAGTTCTTC
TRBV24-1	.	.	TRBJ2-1	CATSDRSGIGDEQFF	TGTGCCACCAGTGATCGAAGCGGAATTGGAGATGAGCAGTTCTTC
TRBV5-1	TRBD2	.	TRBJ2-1	CASSSKPGLGYNEQFF	TGCGCCAGCAGCTCGAAACCGGGACTAGGGTACAATGAGCAGTTCTTC
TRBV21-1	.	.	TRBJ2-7	CASSERPTGGSYEQYF	TGTGCCAGCAGCGAGAGGCCGACAGGGGGGAGCTACGAGCAGTACTTC
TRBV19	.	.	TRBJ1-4	CASTGFPNEKLFF	TGTGCCAGTACAGGTTTTCCTAATGAAAAACTGTTTTTT
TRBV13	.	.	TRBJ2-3	CASSLDPRPSTDTQYF	TGTGCCAGCAGCTTAGATCCTAGACCTAGCACAGATACGCAGTATTTT
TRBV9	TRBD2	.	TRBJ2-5	CASSVGTSAKETQYF	TGTGCCAGCAGCGTAGGGACTAGCGCAAAAGAGACCCAGTACTTC
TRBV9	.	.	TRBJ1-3	CASSGRGTENTIYF	TGTGCCAGCAGCGGCCGAGGTACTGAAAACACCATATATTTT
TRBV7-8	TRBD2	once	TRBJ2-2	CASSFPNAGGANTGELFF	TGTGCCAGCAGCTTCCCAAACGCGGGGGGGGCGAACACCGGGGAGCTGTTTTTT
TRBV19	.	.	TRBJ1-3	CASSMNPLTATGNTIYF	TGTGCCAGTAGTATGAATCCCCTGACAGCAACTGGAAACACCATATATTTT
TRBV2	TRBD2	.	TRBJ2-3	CASRRTSGSTDTQYF	TGTGCCAGCAGAAGGACTAGCGGGTCCACAGATACGCAGTATTTT
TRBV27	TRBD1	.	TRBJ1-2	CASSGLGQGAWGYTF	TGTGCCAGCAGTGGACTAGGACAGGGGGCTTGGGGCTACACCTTC
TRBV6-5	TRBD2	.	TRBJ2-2	CASRAGRDTGELFF	TGTGCCAGCCGAGCGGGGAGGGACACCGGGGAGCTGTTTTTT
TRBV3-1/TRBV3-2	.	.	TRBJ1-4	CASSPRGRRGEKLFF	TGTGCCAGCAGCCCAAGGGGACGGCGGGGGGAAAAACTGTTTTTT
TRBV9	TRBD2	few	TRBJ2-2	CASSVTSGRGGGELFF	TGTGCCAGCAGCGTGACTAGCGGGAGGGGTGGCGGGGAGCTGTTTTTT
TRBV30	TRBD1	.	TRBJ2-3	CAWSRGQFTDTQYF	TGTGCCTGGAGCCGGGGACAGTTTACAGATACGCAGTATTTT
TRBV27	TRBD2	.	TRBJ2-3	CASRGGRGGAIPTDTQYF	TGTGCCAGCAGGGGGGGACGCGGGGGAGCGATACCCACAGATACGCAGTATTTT
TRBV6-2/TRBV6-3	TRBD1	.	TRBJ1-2	CASSPGQGRIYGYTF	TGTGCCAGCAGTCCCGGACAGGGAAGAATCTATGGCTACACCTTC